These 24 T cell receptor beta chains were all obtained from the same sample, sequenced in a study of cytomegalovirus exposure and HLA in healthy donors. 13 Jbeta primers and 60 Vbeta primers were used for the PCR. Assay: immunoSEQ multiplex PCR; the TCRdb copy retains only in-frame clones and omits some. The sample contains about 130,000 clones, approximately 80% of which appear only once. Sequencing was done on a sample of PBMCs. Receptors were obtained from a man aged 35 to 55 in good health and CMV-seronegative.

The chain joins TRBV19 to TRBJ1-2; D gene uncertain. V lost 7 bases, J lost 0 bases, and 12 bases lay in between. Germline CDR1 LNHDA, CDR2 SQIVND (reference sequence). CDR3 length: 14 amino acids. The CDR3 sequence: CASTPGEANYGYTF. The CDR3 DNA reads as TGTGCCAGTACCCCCGGGGAGGCTAACTATGGCTACACCTTC.

This chain joins TRBV19 and TRBJ2-1; TRBD2 matches 10 bases. Germline lookup yields CDR1 LNHDA and CDR2 SQIVND (reference sequence). This CDR3 comprises 17 residues. V shed 3 bases and J 4 bases; nucleotides not matched to a gene: 9. As DNA, the CDR3 is TGTGCCAGTAGTATTGGTAGCGGGGGGCTTATGTACAATGAGCAGTTCTTC. Translating it yields CASSIGSGGLMYNEQFF. Complete variable domain (other parts from reference TRBV19 and TRBJ2-1): DGGITQSPKYLFRKEGQNVTLSCEQNLNHDAMYWYRQDPGQGLRLIYYSQIVNDFQKGDIAEGYSVSREKKESFPLTVTSAQKNPTAFYLCASSIGSGGLMYNEQFFGPGTRLTVL.

The CDR3 DNA sequence: TGCGCCAGCAGCCTAGGGACTAGCGGGCGATACTACGAGCAGTACTTC. This codes for CASSLGTSGRYYEQYF. The chain uses TRBV5-1 and TRBJ2-7; TRBD2 agrees at 12 bases. CDR3 size: 16 residues. V lost 4 bases, J lost 3 bases, and 8 bases stayed unmatched. Per germline, CDR1 SGHRS and CDR2 YFSETQ.

V gene TRBV11-2 combines with J gene TRBJ1-4; 7 bases line up with TRBD1. Germline V gene data show CDR1 as SGHAT and CDR2 as FQNNGV. The ends lost 2 bases at V and 9 bases at J; junction bases unmatched: 6. The length of the CDR3 is 14 residues. The CDR3 loop reads CASSLTGDRKKLFF. DNA of the CDR3: TGTGCCAGCAGCTTAACGGGGGACAGAAAAAAACTGTTTTTT.

The rearrangement joins TRBV4-2 to TRBJ2-7, with 13 bases matching TRBD2. Germline V gene sequence: CDR1 LGHNA, CDR2 YNFKEQ. The CDR3 spans 18 residues. V lost 0 bases to trimming and J lost 1 base; unmatched junction nucleotides: 6. The CDR3 DNA reads as TGTGCCAGCAGCCAAGAATCTACTAGCGGGGGGGTTTCCTACGAGCAGTACTTC. Amino acid sequence: CASSQESTSGGVSYEQYF.

The rearrangement joins TRBV2 to TRBJ2-1; perhaps TRBD1 as D (6 bases). CDR1 is SNHLY and CDR2 is FYNNEI in the germline V gene. V dropped 4 bases and J dropped 6 bases, with 10 bases sitting between them. The CDR3 totals 13 residues. The CDR3 region has the DNA TGTGCCAGCAGTGCACAGGGTCTCAATGAGCAGTTCTTC. Its protein product is CASSAQGLNEQFF.

This rearrangement joins TRBV2 to TRBJ2-3, with 7 bases aligning to TRBD2. Trimming cost V 5 bases and J 4 bases; bases outside gene matches: 12. CDR1 and CDR2 from the germline V gene are SNHLY and FYNNEI. CDR3 size: 16 residues. In DNA form, the CDR3 reads TGTGCCAGCAGTTCAGAACCGGGACTACGAGCAGATACGCAGTATTTT. Residues: CASSSEPGLRADTQYF.

Only one count was recorded for this clone. The V gene is TRBV18, the J gene TRBJ2-1, with D possibly TRBD2 on 5 matching bases. This CDR3 region has 16 residues. Trimming pared 3 bases from V and 8 bases from J, leaving 20 bases between. Germline V gene data show CDR1 as KGHSH and CDR2 as LQKENI. CDR3: CASSPQPILAADEQFF. CDR3 nucleotide sequence: TGTGCCAGCTCACCGCAACCCATTCTAGCAGCCGATGAGCAGTTCTTC.

The J gene is TRBJ1-2, the V gene TRBV15, with a possible D match to TRBD1 (5 bases). This CDR3 spans 18 amino acids. With 0 bases removed from V and 2 bases from J, the gap between germline ends came to 19 bases. Germline V lookup: CDR1 LNHNV, CDR2 YYDKDF (reference sequence). CDR3 residues: CATSRETPGGVENYGYTF. The CDR3 DNA reads TGTGCCACCAGCAGAGAGACCCCCGGGGGGGTGGAAAACTATGGCTACACCTTC.

This clone was observed a handful of times. The chain joins TRBV6-1 to TRBJ2-3; 7 positions match TRBD1. The V gene end was trimmed by 6 bases and the J gene end by 0 bases; junction bases not matched to a gene: 3. The CDR3 runs 14 residues. Germline CDR1 MNHNS, CDR2 SASEGT. The CDR3 DNA reads as TGTGCCAGCAGGACAGGGTTTAGCACAGATACGCAGTATTTT. Its translation is CASRTGFSTDTQYF.

The chain recombines TRBV11-1 with TRBJ1-1; D unresolved. The CDR3 runs to 14 residues. V gave up 5 bases and J gave up 2 bases, with 12 bases separating them. Germline V lookup: CDR1 SGHAT, CDR2 FQDESV (reference sequence). CDR3 nucleotide sequence: TGTGCCAGCAGCCCCCCCTTACAAAACACTGAAGCTTTCTTT. Its translation is CASSPPLQNTEAFF.

Only one count was recorded for this clone. CDR3 sequence (DNA): TGTGCCAGCAGCCCGGGACACGGCCATGAAAAACTGTTTTTT. As protein: CASSPGHGHEKLFF. The chain is built from TRBV7-9 and TRBJ1-4, with D possibly TRBD1 on 6 matching bases. The V end lost 5 bases, the J end lost 6 bases, and 13 bases lay between the germline ends. The CDR3 consists of 14 residues. CDR1 is SEHNR and CDR2 is FQNEAQ in the germline V gene (reference sequence).

The chain recombines TRBV18 with TRBJ1-1; D call uncertain. CDR1 is KGHSH, CDR2 LQKENI, per germline. The CDR3 loop spans 16 amino acids. Trimming took off 3 bases at V and 0 bases at J, with 14 bases between the two ends. The CDR3 DNA is TGTGCCAGCTCACCCCTTTTGCTCAGAATGAACACTGAAGCTTTCTTT. This sequence encodes CASSPLLLRMNTEAFF.

The chain carries TRBV7-2 and TRBJ2-2; 13 bases line up with TRBD2. Trimming cost V 7 bases and J 7 bases; bases outside gene matches: 9. The germline V gene encodes CDR1 SGHTA and CDR2 FQGNSA. The CDR3 is 16 amino acids. The CDR3 bases are TGTGCCAGCACCCCAGGGGGACTAGCGGGAAGCGGGGAGCTGTTTTTT. Protein product: CASTPGGLAGSGELFF.

This clone was seen just once. Other DNA sequences in this sample translate to the same CDR3. The V and J genes are TRBV19 and TRBJ1-5; the match to TRBD1 covers 7 bases. The CDR3 is made up of 15 amino acids. J was trimmed by 2 bases and V by 1 base; bases with no gene match: 2. CDR1 and CDR2 from the germline V gene are LNHDA and SQIVND (reference sequence). The CDR3 loop is CASSIGQGGNQPQHF. Here the CDR3 DNA reads TGTGCCAGTAGTATAGGACAGGGAGGCAATCAGCCCCAGCATTTT. Filled out from reference TRBV19 and TRBJ1-5, the complete variable domain reads DGGITQSPKYLFRKEGQNVTLSCEQNLNHDAMYWYRQDPGQGLRLIYYSQIVNDFQKGDIAEGYSVSREKKESFPLTVTSAQKNPTAFYLCASSIGQGGNQPQHFGDGTRLSIL.

The rearrangement joins TRBV7-8 to TRBJ2-2; D is perhaps TRBD1 (5 bases). V was trimmed by 5 bases and J by 15 bases, leaving 13 bases between them. This CDR3 contains 11 residues. CDR1 is SGHVS and CDR2 is FQNEAQ in the germline V gene. The CDR3 reads CASSAAVGVFF. The CDR3 DNA reads TGTGCCAGCAGCGCCGCCGTAGGGGTGTTTTTT.

The J gene is TRBJ2-7, the V gene TRBV6-6; 9 bases are shared with TRBD1. This CDR3 spans 16 amino acids. The germline CDR1 and CDR2 sequences are MNHNY and SVGAGI (reference sequence). V was pared by 0 bases and J by 3 bases, with 6 bases of the junction left unmatched. CDR3 residues: CASSYSGDRVLYEQYF. The CDR3 nucleotides are TGTGCCAGCAGTTACTCTGGGGACAGGGTTCTCTACGAGCAGTACTTC.

This chain uses TRBV2 with TRBJ1-1, with TRBD1 identical over 9 bases. V gave up 3 bases and J gave up 5 bases; unmatched junction bases: 4. Looked up from germline, CDR1 is SNHLY and CDR2 is FYNNEI. The CDR3 is made up of 14 amino acids. As DNA, the CDR3 is TGTGCCAGCAGTGAGTTAGGACAGGGGACTGAAGCTTTCTTT. It specifies CASSELGQGTEAFF.

V and J are TRBV15 and TRBJ1-6; D is perhaps TRBD1 (5 bases). Germline V CDR1 and CDR2: LNHNV, YYDKDF (reference sequence). V lost 6 bases to trimming and J lost 8 bases, with 14 bases between them. The CDR3 extends over 14 amino acids. DNA of the CDR3: TGTGCCACCAGGGAGACCGGGGGAGATTCACCCCTCCACTTT. This translates into CATRETGGDSPLHF. The variable domain in full, with the rest retrieved from reference TRBV15 and TRBJ1-6, is DAMVIQNPRYQVTQFGKPVTLSCSQTLNHNVMYWYQQKSSQAPKLLFHYYDKDFNNEADTPDNFQSRRPNTSFCFLDIRSPGLGDTAMYLCATRETGGDSPLHFGNGTRLTVT.

This clone was picked up a small number of times. The rearrangement joins TRBV9 to TRBJ2-1, with a possible D match to TRBD1 (6 bases). Per germline, CDR1 SGDLS and CDR2 YYNGEE. The CDR3 spans 13 residues. V was pared by 6 bases and J by 5 bases, with 12 bases between. CDR3 protein: CASNSHRDNEQFF. CDR3 nucleotide sequence: TGTGCCAGCAATAGTCACAGGGACAATGAGCAGTTCTTC.

This rearrangement joins TRBV2 to TRBJ2-1; TRBD2 matches at 10 bases. Germline lookup yields CDR1 SNHLY and CDR2 FYNNEI. CDR3 size: 15 residues. The trim removed 6 bases at V and 2 bases at J, leaving 4 bases unmatched. CDR3 loop: CASSRTSGTYNEQFF. The CDR3 coding sequence is TGTGCCAGCAGCCGGACTAGCGGAACCTACAATGAGCAGTTCTTC. The whole variable domain, filled in from reference TRBV2 and TRBJ2-1, reads EPEVTQTPSHQVTQMGQEVILRCVPISNHLYFYWYRQILGQKVEFLVSFYNNEISEKSEIFDDQFSVERPDGSNFTLKIRSTKLEDSAMYFCASSRTSGTYNEQFFGPGTRLTVL.

This clone has only one observation. The chain employs TRBV30 and TRBJ2-7, with D maybe TRBD2 (5 bases). Germline CDR1 GTSNPN, CDR2 SVGIG (reference sequence). The CDR3 sequence is 13 residues long. V lost 4 bases to trimming and J lost 3 bases, with 13 bases between them. Here the CDR3 reads CAWTPRGNYEQYF. CDR3 DNA: TGTGCCTGGACCCCAAGAGGGAACTACGAGCAGTACTTC.

The V gene is TRBV28, the J gene TRBJ2-7; 8 positions agree with TRBD1. This CDR3 contains 14 residues. Germline loops: CDR1 MDHEN, CDR2 SYDVKM. J lost 2 bases, V lost 6 bases, and 6 bases had no gene match. CDR3 in amino acids: CASSLTGAPYEQYF. CDR3 sequence (DNA): TGTGCCAGCAGCCTGACAGGGGCCCCCTACGAGCAGTACTTC. The complete variable domain, with remaining parts taken from reference TRBV28 and TRBJ2-7, reads DVKVTQSSRYLVKRTGEKVFLECVQDMDHENMFWYRQDPGLGLRLIYFSYDVKMKEKGDIPEGYSVSREKKERFSLILESASTNQTSMYLCASSLTGAPYEQYFGPGTRLTVT.

This clone occurred once. The rearrangement joins TRBV19 to TRBJ1-1; D perhaps matches TRBD1 (5 bases). Trimming pared 9 bases from V and 1 base from J, leaving 12 bases between. CDR1 is LNHDA and CDR2 is SQIVND in the germline V gene (reference sequence). The CDR3 contains 13 residues. CDR3 region: CASQDMPNTEAFF. The DNA for the CDR3 is TGTGCCAGCCAGGACATGCCGAACACTGAAGCTTTCTTT. Based on the CDR3 plus reference TRBV19 and TRBJ1-1, the full variable domain is DGGITQSPKYLFRKEGQNVTLSCEQNLNHDAMYWYRQDPGQGLRLIYYSQIVNDFQKGDIAEGYSVSREKKESFPLTVTSAQKNPTAFYLCASQDMPNTEAFFGQGTRLTVV.